A few counts support the clone carrying this T cell receptor (beta chain). Its antigen is undetermined. The germline gives CDR1 MDHEN, CDR2 SYDVKM. The ends lost 5 bases at V and 0 bases at J; junction bases unmatched: 7. The CDR3 covers 16 residues. The donors, healthy Caucasians from Russia, were aged 6 to 90. Every sample gave at least 6 micrograms of total RNA when it was extracted. This record comes from a study of blood T cells in healthy people across ages. Study-wide results and caveats: Using unsorted PBMCs precluded a conclusive naive versus antigen-experienced comparison. CMV status of donors was unknown, possibly confounding expanded clonotype changes.

The second PCR ran about 6 to 12 cycles with a sample-barcoded 5' primer and J-beta primers. From the 5' RACE reads, TCRdb called clonotypes with MiXCR, one entry per CDR3 protein. This table holds about 1.8 million distinct CDR3 sequences, about 50% found once. The V and J genes are TRBV28 and TRBJ2-1; 7 bases are a match to TRBD2. The sample consisted of blood. This clonotype was obtained from a woman in her thirties or forties in good health. The CDR3 loop is CASSPWRGSSYNEQFF. CDR3 sequence (DNA): TGTGCCAGCAGTCCCTGGCGGGGGAGCTCCTACAATGAGCAGTTCTTC.